This T cell receptor (beta chain) was recovered during a study of OX40 agonist ivuxolimab in advanced cancers. About the study: Clinicians treated patients with ivuxolimab, an agonistic anti-OX40 (CD134) antibody. Study outcomes and limitations: Fewer expanded clones were found on average in CD4+ than in CD8+ T cells. With doses of 0.1 to 3.0 mg/kg, CD4+ and CD8+ blood T cells had undergone clonal expansion by week 6.

On this clone itself: Its antigen is still unknown.

TCRdb's copy holds only in-frame clones and misses some; the assay was immunoSEQ multiplex PCR. This sample has fewer than 30,000 clones, with almost 85% found just once. The CDR3 extends over 16 amino acids. Sample: CD4+ or CD8+ T cells sorted from blood, taken in a trial of the OX40 agonist ivuxolimab. This rearrangement joins TRBV12-2 to TRBJ2-5; TRBD2, the table's D call, lacks a check against the DNA. TRBV12-2 is flagged as a pseudogene. The receptor was isolated from an adult with an advanced solid tumor such as melanoma, head and neck, liver or kidney cancer. CDR3 amino acids: CASRLVVSEDQETQYF. CDR3 bases: TGTGCAAGTCGCTTAGTGGTTAGCGAGGACCAAGAGACCCAGTACTTC.